This paragraph covers one TCR beta chain sequence. Only a few counts were recorded for this clone. It lacks a known antigen. The input lacks base qualities; no much larger clone sits a single base away. The data were obtained in a study of blood T cell repertoires in COVID-19 (dated by TCRdb to 2018 to 2020). Describing the broader study: The collaborator samples originated in the United States, Italy and Spain and spanned the acute and convalescent phases of COVID-19. The dataset comprised deeply sampled blood TCRbeta repertoires from subjects exposed to, actively infected with, or recovered from COVID-19. The prospective study material was composed of cDNA or gDNA derived from T cells, B-cell-depleted T cells, or PBMCs. A de-identified subject ID, COVID-19 status, age in years and sex were almost always included in the sample metadata. Where HLA class I and class II types were available, the types were taken from metadata supplied by the sample provider, not from assay-based typing. Samples were obtained from the ongoing ImmuneRACE study (first 160 participants) and from over a thousand subjects provided by 6 global collaborators. The repertoires were released in a freely available public database intended as a resource for research on the immune response to SARS-CoV-2.

CDR1 LGHDT and CDR2 YNNKEL were looked up in the germline V gene (reference sequence). Trimming takes 4 bases off V and 8 bases off J; junction bases not matched to a gene: 11. Inclusive of the bounding cysteine and phenylalanine, the CDR3 is 15 residues long. Of all the DNA, just the CDR3 is kept, 45 bases in frame from base 1. Each collaborating institution followed its own protocols to collect whole blood in K2EDTA tubes. For TCRbeta analysis, collaborators shipped samples in one of three forms: frozen whole blood, isolated PBMCs, or DNA extracted from either of those sample types. Overall study results and their limits: How much clinical and demographic metadata was included differed by source and by participant, and the metadata was provided uncurated.

The immunoSEQ Assay, a bias-controlled multiplex PCR, was used to amplify TCRbeta CDR3 regions from genomic DNA. Under the source paper's analysis protocol: Nucleated cell counts per sample were estimated from amplification of reference gene primers within the assay. Sequence reads were collapsed and filtered to measure the absolute abundance of every unique TCRbeta CDR3 rearrangement. For each sample, productive Simpson clonality was calculated by taking the square root of Simpson's diversity index across productive rearrangements. What TCRdb holds here is the immuneACCESS table cut down to in-frame rearrangements. Part of the clones is not present; checked against another copy, under half of the missing clones reflect an unresolved V gene, and the others are unexplained. V, J and clone size derive from that table, while D and trimming were established from the DNA sequence. Present in this sample are roughly 150,000 clones, approximately 90% of which were seen just once. The ten largest clones add up to under 3% of the sample.

The rearranged chain carries TRBV3-1 (or the pseudogene TRBV3-2) and TRBJ1-2; TRBD1 aligns with 9 central bases. Sequencing was done on a sample of peripheral blood. This TCR derives from a man in his fifties or sixties with active or convalescent COVID-19. The CDR3 protein is CASSPSRGTGNGYTF. The DNA reads TGTGCCAGCAGCCCAAGTAGAGGGACAGGGAACGGCTACACCTTC.